The text below deals with one TCR beta chain. The table came from immunoSEQ multiplex PCR; TCRdb's copy has only in-frame clones and leaves some out. The table shows 150,000 to 200,000 clones, with nearly 90% occurring only once. The source of the sample is a study of control samples from healthy donors and cancer patients. Per the germline V gene, CDR1 is MNHEY and CDR2 is SVGAGI. V lost 6 bases to trimming and J lost 5 bases, with 16 bases between them. This CDR3 has 15 amino acids. Input material: blood. The V and J genes are TRBV6-5 and TRBJ1-4; no clear D gene. The clonotype was recovered from a woman aged 45-65 years in good health. CDR3 nucleotide sequence: TGTGCCAGCAGCCTTAATTCACCTCGGAATGAAAAACTGTTTTTT. It is translated as CASSLNSPRNEKLFF.